The clone carrying this T cell receptor beta chain was seen only a few times. The antigen is undetermined. Assay used: immunoSEQ multiplex PCR; TCRdb lists only in-frame clones, some missing. This sample has about 500,000 clones, with 80% to 90% found just once. Treatment described: 19 received Ad26.COV2.S at low or high dose, single or two shots; 5 received placebo; per-sample allocation not given. Specimens were obtained on day 63 following the first vaccine or placebo injection. The data are from a study of Ad26.COV2.S vaccination and SARS-CoV-2 variants. Study-wide points: CD8+ and CD4+ T cells specific for spike reportedly responded with substantial breadth after vaccination.

CDR3 size: 14 residues. V lost 4 bases to trimming and J lost 7 bases; unmatched junction nucleotides: 2. CDR1 and CDR2 (germline): LGHDT, YNNKEL (reference sequence). This chain connects TRBV3-1 (or the pseudogene TRBV3-2) to TRBJ2-2, with 11 bases aligning to TRBD1. This sequence was found in a person aged 18 to 65 who received the Ad26.COV2.S COVID-19 vaccine or a placebo. The sample was peripheral blood, taken in a trial of Ad26.COV2.S vaccine versus placebo. DNA for the CDR3: TGTGCCAGCAGCCGGGACAGGGGGATCGGGGAGCTGTTTTTT. Encoded protein: CASSRDRGIGELFF.